This T cell receptor beta chain was identified during a study of cytomegalovirus exposure and HLA in healthy donors. General study points: As a later analysis showed, several of the most significant clusters appeared to be linked to common viral pathogens.

Between the trimmed V and J ends, which lost 6 bases and 6 bases, there was a span of 9 bases. Looked up from germline, CDR1 is MNHEY and CDR2 is SVGAGI. The CDR3 consists of 12 residues. PCR primers comprised 60 Vbeta and 13 Jbeta primers. Clones were read by immunoSEQ multiplex PCR, and TCRdb kept only the in-frame ones, dropping some. This repertoire shows roughly 87,000 clones, roughly 77% found once; its top ten account for 14% to 15%. A note on this clone: Antigen specificity is unknown. Other nucleotide sequences from this sample produce the same CDR3.

The sample was PBMCs. This sequence was found in a woman in her forties in good health and CMV-seropositive. This chain uses TRBV6-5 with TRBJ1-5, with D possibly being TRBD1 (5 bases). For the CDR3, the DNA is TGTGCCAGCAGGCAGGGTAGTCAGCCCCAGCATTTT. This translates into CASRQGSQPQHF.